This T cell receptor (beta chain) emerged from a study of a mutant IDH1 vaccine in newly diagnosed glioma (dated by TCRdb to 2020 to 2023). Regarding the research as a whole: Eight vaccinations were administered to patients in weeks 1, 3, 5, 7, 11, 15, 19 and 23, corresponding to visits V03 through V10. Vaccination began 4-6 weeks after radiotherapy alone, or alongside temozolomide cycles in the chemotherapy-containing groups. Of the 32 patients who were treated, about 60% were male and 37.5% were female, and the mean age was approximately 40 years. Before enrollment, most patients had been given radiochemotherapy with temozolomide as standard therapy, while the rest had received either radiotherapy alone or temozolomide alone. Peripheral blood was drawn at six visits: V03 (baseline), V05, V07, V10, V12 and V13. Longitudinal TCRB deep sequencing was done for 25 treated patients, wherever samples were available for exploratory analyses.

Concerning this clone: Its cognate antigen has yet to be identified. Base-call qualities are not available, and no considerably larger clone is one nucleotide away.

The germline V and J ends show losses of 6 bases and 0 bases respectively, and no gene match explains 8 bases of the junction. CDR1 MNHEY and CDR2 SVGAGI were looked up in the germline V gene. The CDR3, from cysteine to phenylalanine, totals 15 residues. The CDR3 DNA has 45 bases and is translated from base 1. The paper's findings and limits, for the study overall: Pseudoprogression appeared unrelated to alterations in the top peripheral T cell clonotypes detected by TCRB sequencing. PBMC samples for TCRB deep sequencing were selected based on availability. It was noted by the authors that analyses of patient blood samples could not be reproduced owing to sample limitations. Across multiple MHC alleles, vaccine-induced immune responses were seen in around 93% of patients.

The sample's time point, from its label and the paper: week 23, last vaccination. Every vaccine dose consisted of 300 ug of a 20-mer mutant IDH1 peptide in Montanide, administered subcutaneously together with topical imiquimod. The donors had newly diagnosed IDH1-mutant astrocytomas of WHO grade 3 or 4 that showed loss of nuclear ATRX. The samples were drawn from NOA16, a multicentre, single-arm, open-label phase I trial in Germany that tested a mutant IDH1 peptide vaccine in humans for the first time. The DNeasy Blood and Tissue Kit was used to extract genomic DNA from EDTA blood for TCRB sequencing. The receptor library was made with the immunoSEQ multiplex PCR assay. Rearranged TCR beta chain sequences were amplified with the hsTCRB Kit following the manufacturer's protocol. TCRB libraries were sequenced on an Illumina MiSeq. As for how the authors treated the data: The proprietary platform of the kit vendor was used for demultiplexing, trimming and gene mapping. In its TCRdb copy, this immuneACCESS table keeps in-frame sequences only and misses some clones. Where compared with another copy, unresolved V genes explain less than half of these, and the others have no known cause. V, J and clone size are those of that table, while D and trimming were read from the DNA. Across this sample there are about 29,000 clones, with over 80% seen only once. Clones ranked in the top ten supply 7.5% to 9.5% of the sample.

This specimen consisted of PBMCs, obtained from a glioma patient whose treatment included an IDH1 peptide vaccine. The chain joins TRBV6-5 to TRBJ2-7; a stretch of 7 junction bases matches TRBD1. The sequence was collected from a woman aged 18-29 years with glioma. The CDR3 protein sequence reads: CASRPRGSLSYEQYF. The DNA sequence is given as TGTGCCAGCAGACCCAGGGGGTCCCTCTCCTACGAGCAGTACTTC.